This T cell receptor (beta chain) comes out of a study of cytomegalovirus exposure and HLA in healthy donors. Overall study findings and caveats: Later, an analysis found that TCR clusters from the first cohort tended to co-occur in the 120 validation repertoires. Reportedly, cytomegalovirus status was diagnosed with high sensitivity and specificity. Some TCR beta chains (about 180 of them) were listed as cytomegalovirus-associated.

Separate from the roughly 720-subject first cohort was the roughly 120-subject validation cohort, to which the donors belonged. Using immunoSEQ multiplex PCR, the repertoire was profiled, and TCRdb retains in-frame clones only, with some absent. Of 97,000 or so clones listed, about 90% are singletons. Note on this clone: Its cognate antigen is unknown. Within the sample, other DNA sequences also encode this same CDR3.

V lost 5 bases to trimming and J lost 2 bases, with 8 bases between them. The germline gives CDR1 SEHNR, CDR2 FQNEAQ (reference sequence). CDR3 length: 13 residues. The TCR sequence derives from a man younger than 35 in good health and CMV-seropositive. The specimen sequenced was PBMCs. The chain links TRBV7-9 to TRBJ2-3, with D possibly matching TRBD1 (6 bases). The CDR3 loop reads CASSPGATDTQYF. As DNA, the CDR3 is TGTGCCAGCAGCCCAGGGGCCACAGATACGCAGTATTTT. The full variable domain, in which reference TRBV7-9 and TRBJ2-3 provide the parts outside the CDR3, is DTGVSQNPRHKITKRGQNVTFRCDPISEHNRLYWYRQTLGQGPEFLTYFQNEAQLEKSRLLSDRFSAERPKGSFSTLEIQRTEQGDSAMYLCASSPGATDTQYFGPGTRLTVL.